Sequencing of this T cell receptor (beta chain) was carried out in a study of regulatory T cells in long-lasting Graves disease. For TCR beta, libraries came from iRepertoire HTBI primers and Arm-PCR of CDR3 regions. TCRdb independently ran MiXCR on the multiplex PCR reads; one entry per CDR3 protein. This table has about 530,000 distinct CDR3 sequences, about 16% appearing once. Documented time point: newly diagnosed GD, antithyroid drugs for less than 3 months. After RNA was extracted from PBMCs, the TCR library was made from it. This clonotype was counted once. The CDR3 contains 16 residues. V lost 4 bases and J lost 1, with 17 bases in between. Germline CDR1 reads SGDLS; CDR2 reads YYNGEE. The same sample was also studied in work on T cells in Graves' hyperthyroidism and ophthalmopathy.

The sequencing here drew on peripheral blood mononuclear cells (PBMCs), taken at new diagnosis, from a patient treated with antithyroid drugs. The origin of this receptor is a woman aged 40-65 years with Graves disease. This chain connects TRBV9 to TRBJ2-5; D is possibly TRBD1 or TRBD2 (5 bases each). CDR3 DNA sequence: TGTGCCAGCAGCCCCCAGGTCTGGGGGAGCCAAGAGACCCAGTACTTC. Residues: CASSPQVWGSQETQYF.